The 9 T cell receptor beta chains below all came from one sample that was sequenced in a study of blood T cell repertoires in COVID-19. Generated by immunoSEQ multiplex PCR, the TCRdb table keeps only in-frame clones and is missing some. The sample contains over 250,000 clones, roughly nine tenths of which appear only once. The sample was PBMCs or T cells enriched from blood (not recorded which). The receptor set was obtained from a woman between 18 and 30 years old who had recovered from COVID-19.

The V gene is TRBV24-1, the J gene TRBJ2-1, with D tentatively TRBD1 (6 bases). V was shortened by 3 bases and J by 6 bases, with 8 bases between the two germline ends. Per the germline V gene, CDR1 is KGHDR and CDR2 is SFDVKD. The CDR3 totals 13 residues. The CDR3 spells CATSDEGGNEQFF. The CDR3 DNA follows: TGTGCCACCAGTGATGAAGGGGGCAATGAGCAGTTCTTC.

The chain links TRBV5-1 to TRBJ2-7, with D perhaps TRBD2 (6 bases). Germline V gene sequence: CDR1 SGHRS, CDR2 YFSETQ. The ends were cut back, 4 bases at V and 5 bases at J, with 10 bases in the middle. The CDR3 spans 12 residues. The DNA for the CDR3 is TGCGCCAGCAGCGAACGGGGGAACGAGCAGTACTTC. This encodes CASSERGNEQYF.

The chain uses TRBV4-1 and TRBJ2-1; possibly TRBD1 for D (5 bases). The V and J ends lost 0 bases and 3 bases respectively, with 21 bases between them. The CDR3 extends over 19 amino acids. CDR1 MGHRA and CDR2 YSYEKL come from the germline V gene. Written as DNA, the CDR3 is TGCGCCAGCAGCCAAGATCCGTCAGAAGGGGTAGACTTCTACAATGAGCAGTTCTTC. Translation gives CASSQDPSEGVDFYNEQFF.

The rearrangement links TRBV11-3 to TRBJ1-6; 8 nucleotides match TRBD1. Losses at the gene ends were 8 bases for V and 11 bases for J; bases not matched to a gene: 17. The CDR3 length is 16 residues. CDR1 is SGHNT and CDR2 is YENEEA in the germline V gene. The CDR3 sequence is CASGGETTGEGPPLHF. Written as DNA, the CDR3 is TGTGCCAGCGGTGGAGAGACGACAGGGGAGGGACCACCCCTCCACTTT.

The V gene is TRBV30, the J gene TRBJ2-2; 9 bases match TRBD1. Germline assignment: CDR1 GTSNPN and CDR2 SVGIG (reference sequence). This CDR3 contains 18 residues. J lost 0 bases, V lost 8 bases, and 16 bases had no gene match. The CDR3 sequence is CAAYPETGGPPNTGELFF. DNA of the CDR3: TGTGCCGCCTACCCTGAAACAGGGGGCCCCCCGAACACCGGGGAGCTGTTTTTT.

V gene TRBV7-9 combines with J gene TRBJ2-1, with 9 bases lining up with TRBD1. Germline V gene data show CDR1 as SEHNR and CDR2 as FQNEAQ (reference sequence). V lost 5 bases and J lost 7; bases outside the gene matches: 12. The CDR3 consists of 16 residues. The CDR3 nucleotides are TGTGCCAGCAGCGAACCCGGACAGGGGCAAATGAATGAGCAGTTCTTC. Its protein is CASSEPGQGQMNEQFF.

The V gene is TRBV6-4, the J gene TRBJ2-3; TRBD2 is a possible D gene (6 bases). Trimming stripped 0 bases from V and 2 bases from J, with 9 bases between. Looked up from germline, CDR1 is MRHNA and CDR2 is SNTAGT. There are 15 residues in the CDR3. CDR3 sequence reads: CASSDSGLLTDTQYF. CDR3 DNA: TGTGCCAGCAGTGACTCGGGACTCCTCACAGATACGCAGTATTTT.

The gene calls are TRBV4-1 and TRBJ1-1; D may be TRBD1 (5 bases). The CDR3 consists of 14 residues. CDR1 and CDR2 from the germline V gene are MGHRA and YSYEKL. Trimming removed 1 base from V and 4 bases from J, with 10 bases in between. The CDR3 DNA sequence: TGCGCCAGCAGCCAAGGCGGGGACGGCACTGAAGCTTTCTTT. Encoded protein: CASSQGGDGTEAFF.

V gene TRBV7-8 combines with J gene TRBJ1-2; TRBD1 might be the D (6 bases). Trimming stripped 8 bases from V and 8 bases from J, with 12 bases between. The CDR3 is made up of 11 amino acids. Looked up from germline, CDR1 is SGHVS and CDR2 is FQNEAQ. CDR3 loop: CASWVGAGYTF. The CDR3 DNA reads as TGTGCCAGCTGGGTGGGGGCGGGCTACACCTTC. Full variable domain (rest looked up from reference TRBV7-8 and TRBJ1-2): GAGVSQSPRYKVAKRGQDVALRCDPISGHVSLFWYQQALGQGPEFLTYFQNEAQLDKSGLPSDRFFAERPEGSVSTLKIQRTQQEDSAVYLCASWVGAGYTFGSGTRLTVV.